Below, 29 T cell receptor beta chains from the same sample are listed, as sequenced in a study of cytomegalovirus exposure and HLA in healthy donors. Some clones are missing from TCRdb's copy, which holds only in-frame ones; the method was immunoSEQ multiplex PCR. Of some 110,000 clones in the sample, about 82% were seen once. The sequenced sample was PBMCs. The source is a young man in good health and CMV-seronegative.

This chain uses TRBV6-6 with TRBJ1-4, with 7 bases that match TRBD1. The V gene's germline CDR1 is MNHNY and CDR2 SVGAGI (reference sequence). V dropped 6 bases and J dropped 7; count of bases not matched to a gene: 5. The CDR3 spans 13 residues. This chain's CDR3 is CASRSYRGEKLFF. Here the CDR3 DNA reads TGTGCCAGCAGATCCTACAGGGGTGAAAAACTGTTTTTT.

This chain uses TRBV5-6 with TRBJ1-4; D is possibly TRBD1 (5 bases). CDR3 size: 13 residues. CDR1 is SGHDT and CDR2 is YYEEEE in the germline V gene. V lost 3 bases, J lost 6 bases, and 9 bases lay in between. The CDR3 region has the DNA TGTGCCAGCAGCTATGGGGCGGATGAAAAACTGTTTTTT. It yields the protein CASSYGADEKLFF.

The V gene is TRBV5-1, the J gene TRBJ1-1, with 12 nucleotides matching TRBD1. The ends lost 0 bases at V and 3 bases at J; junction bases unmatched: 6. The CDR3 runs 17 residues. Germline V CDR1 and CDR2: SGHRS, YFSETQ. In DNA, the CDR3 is TGCGCCAGCAGCTTGGACCGGGACAGGGGGCAGGACACTGAAGCTTTCTTT. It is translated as CASSLDRDRGQDTEAFF.

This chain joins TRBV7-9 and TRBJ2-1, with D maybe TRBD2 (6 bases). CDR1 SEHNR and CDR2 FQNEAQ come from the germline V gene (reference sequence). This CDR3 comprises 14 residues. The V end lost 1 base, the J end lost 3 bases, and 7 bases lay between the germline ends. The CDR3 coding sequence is TGTGCCAGCAGCTTAGGGGACTTCTACAATGAGCAGTTCTTC. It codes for CASSLGDFYNEQFF.

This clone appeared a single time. The CDR3 reads CASSSLAPQYQETQYF. CDR3 bases: TGTGCCAGCAGTTCGTTAGCGCCTCAGTACCAAGAGACCCAGTACTTC. This chain links TRBV27 with TRBJ2-5, with a possible D match to TRBD2 (5 bases). Germline CDR1 is MNHEY and CDR2 is SMNVEV (reference sequence). There are 16 residues in the CDR3. V shed 4 bases and J shed 0 bases, with 15 bases lying between them.

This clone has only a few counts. The DNA for the CDR3 is TGTGCCAGCAAAGGGGGCGAGCAGTACTTC. This encodes CASKGGEQYF. V usage is TRBV25-1 and J usage is TRBJ2-7; perhaps TRBD1 as D (6 bases). Deletions cut 7 bases from V and 6 bases from J, with 7 bases between. Per germline, CDR1 MGHDK and CDR2 SYGVNS. The CDR3 consists of 10 residues.

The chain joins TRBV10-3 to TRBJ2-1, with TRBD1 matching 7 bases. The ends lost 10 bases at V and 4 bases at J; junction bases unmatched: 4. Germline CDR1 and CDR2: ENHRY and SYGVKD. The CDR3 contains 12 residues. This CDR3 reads CATGTAYNEQFF. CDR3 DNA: TGTGCCACCGGGACAGCATACAATGAGCAGTTCTTC.

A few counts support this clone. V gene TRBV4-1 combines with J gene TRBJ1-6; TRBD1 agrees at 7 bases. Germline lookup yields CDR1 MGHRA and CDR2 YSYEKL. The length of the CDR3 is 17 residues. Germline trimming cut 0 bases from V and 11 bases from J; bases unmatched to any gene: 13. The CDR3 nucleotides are TGCGCCAGCAGCCAAGATCTTGGGGCCAGGGGGAGTGCACCCCTCCACTTT. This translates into CASSQDLGARGSAPLHF.

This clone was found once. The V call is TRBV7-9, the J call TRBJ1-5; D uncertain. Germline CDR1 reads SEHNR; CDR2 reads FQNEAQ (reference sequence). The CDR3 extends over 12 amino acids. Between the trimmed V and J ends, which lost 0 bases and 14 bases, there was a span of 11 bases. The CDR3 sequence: CASSLAEGPEHF. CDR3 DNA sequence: TGTGCCAGCAGCTTAGCAGAGGGTCCTGAGCATTTT.

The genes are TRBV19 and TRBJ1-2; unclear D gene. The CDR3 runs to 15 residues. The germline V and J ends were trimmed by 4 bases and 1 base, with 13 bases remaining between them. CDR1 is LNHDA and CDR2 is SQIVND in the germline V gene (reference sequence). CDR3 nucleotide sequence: TGTGCCAGTAGTAGAGGCCACGGGGATAACTATGGCTACACCTTC. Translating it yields CASSRGHGDNYGYTF.

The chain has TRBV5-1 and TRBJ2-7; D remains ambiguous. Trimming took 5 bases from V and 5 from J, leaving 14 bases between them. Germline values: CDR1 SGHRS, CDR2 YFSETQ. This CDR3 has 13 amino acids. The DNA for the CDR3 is TGCGCCAGCAGACCCCCGAGCGCGGACGAGCAGTACTTC. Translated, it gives CASRPPSADEQYF. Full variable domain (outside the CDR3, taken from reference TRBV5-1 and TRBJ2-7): KAGVTQTPRYLIKTRGQQVTLSCSPISGHRSVSWYQQTPGQGLQFLFEYFSETQRNKGNFPGRFSGRQFSNSRSEMNVSTLELGDSALYLCASRPPSADEQYFGPGTRLTVT.

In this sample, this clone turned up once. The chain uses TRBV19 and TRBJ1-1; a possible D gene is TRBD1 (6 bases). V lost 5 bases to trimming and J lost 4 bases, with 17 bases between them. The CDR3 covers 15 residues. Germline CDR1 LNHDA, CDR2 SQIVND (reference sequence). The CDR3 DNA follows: TGTGCCAGTAGTCCGATGACAGGCCGGGGCACTGAAGCTTTCTTT. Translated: CASSPMTGRGTEAFF.

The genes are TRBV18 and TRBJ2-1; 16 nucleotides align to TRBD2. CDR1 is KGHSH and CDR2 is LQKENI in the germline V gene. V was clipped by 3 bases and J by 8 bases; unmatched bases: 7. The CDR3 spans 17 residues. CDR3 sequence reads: CASSPTGTSGGGHEQFF. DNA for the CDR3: TGTGCCAGCTCACCGACCGGGACTAGCGGGGGGGGTCATGAGCAGTTCTTC.

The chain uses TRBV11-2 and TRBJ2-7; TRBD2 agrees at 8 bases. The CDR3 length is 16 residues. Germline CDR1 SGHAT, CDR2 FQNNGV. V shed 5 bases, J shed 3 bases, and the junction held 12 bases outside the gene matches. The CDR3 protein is CASSPANGRALYEQYF. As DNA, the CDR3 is TGTGCCAGCAGCCCCGCCAACGGGAGGGCCCTCTACGAGCAGTACTTC.

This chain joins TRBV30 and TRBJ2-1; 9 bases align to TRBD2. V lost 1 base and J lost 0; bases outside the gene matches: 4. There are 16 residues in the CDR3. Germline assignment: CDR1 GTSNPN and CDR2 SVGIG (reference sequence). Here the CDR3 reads CAWSGNSGSSYNEQFF. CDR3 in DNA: TGTGCCTGGAGTGGGAATAGCGGGAGCTCCTACAATGAGCAGTTCTTC.

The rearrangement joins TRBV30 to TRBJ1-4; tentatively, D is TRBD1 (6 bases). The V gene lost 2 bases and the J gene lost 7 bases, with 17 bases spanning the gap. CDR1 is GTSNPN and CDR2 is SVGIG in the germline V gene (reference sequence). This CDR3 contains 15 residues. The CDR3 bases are TGTGCCTGGAGTAATTGGCAGGGGATGGGTGAAAAACTGTTTTTT. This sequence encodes CAWSNWQGMGEKLFF. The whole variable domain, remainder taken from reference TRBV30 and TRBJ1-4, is SQTIHQWPATLVQPVGSPLSLECTVEGTSNPNLYWYRQAAGRGLQLLFYSVGIGQISSEVPQNLSASRPQDRQFILSSKKLLLSDSGFYLCAWSNWQGMGEKLFFGSGTQLSVL.

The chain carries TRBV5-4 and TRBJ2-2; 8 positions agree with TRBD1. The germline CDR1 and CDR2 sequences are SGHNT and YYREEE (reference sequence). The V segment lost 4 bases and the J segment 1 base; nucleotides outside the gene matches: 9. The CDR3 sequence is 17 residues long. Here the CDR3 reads CASSPPSGQGNTGELFF. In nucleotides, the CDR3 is TGTGCCAGCAGCCCTCCCTCTGGACAGGGGAACACCGGGGAGCTGTTTTTT. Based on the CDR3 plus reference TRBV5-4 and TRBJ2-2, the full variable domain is ETGVTQSPTHLIKTRGQQVTLRCSSQSGHNTVSWYQQALGQGPQFIFQYYREEENGRGNFPPRFSGLQFPNYSSELNVNALELDDSALYLCASSPPSGQGNTGELFFGEGSRLTVL.

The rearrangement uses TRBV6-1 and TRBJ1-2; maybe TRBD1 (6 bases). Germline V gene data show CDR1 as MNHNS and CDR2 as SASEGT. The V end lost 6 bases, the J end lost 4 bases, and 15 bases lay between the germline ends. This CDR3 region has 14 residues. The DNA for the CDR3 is TGTGCCAGCAGCCTACAGGGCGTGAGCTATGGCTACACCTTC. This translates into CASSLQGVSYGYTF.

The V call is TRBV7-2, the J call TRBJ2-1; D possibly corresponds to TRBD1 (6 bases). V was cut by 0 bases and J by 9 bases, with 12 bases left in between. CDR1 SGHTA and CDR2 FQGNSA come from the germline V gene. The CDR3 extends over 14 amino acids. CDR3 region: CASSLAKGVGEQFF. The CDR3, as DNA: TGTGCCAGCAGCTTAGCGAAGGGGGTGGGTGAGCAGTTCTTC.

The CDR3 bases are TGTGCCAGCAGCACCCGGACTAACCAAGAGACCCAGTACTTC. Translated, it gives CASSTRTNQETQYF. V usage is TRBV7-2 and J usage is TRBJ2-5; D is perhaps TRBD2 (6 bases). V lost 5 bases, J lost 0 bases, and 10 bases lay in between. This CDR3 comprises 14 residues. The germline CDR1 and CDR2 sequences are SGHTA and FQGNSA.

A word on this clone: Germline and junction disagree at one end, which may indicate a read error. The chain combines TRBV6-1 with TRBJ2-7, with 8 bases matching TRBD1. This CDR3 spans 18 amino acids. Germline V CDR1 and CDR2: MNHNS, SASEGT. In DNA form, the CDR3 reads TGTGCCAGCAGTCAAGCCCGGGACAGGCAGGGGGGTCTCTACGAGCAGTACTTC. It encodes CASSQARDRQGGLYEQYF.

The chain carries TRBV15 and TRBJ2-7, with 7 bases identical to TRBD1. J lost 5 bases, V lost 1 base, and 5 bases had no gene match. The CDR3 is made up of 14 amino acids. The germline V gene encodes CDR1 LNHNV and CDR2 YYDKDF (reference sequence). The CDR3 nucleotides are TGTGCCACCAGCAGAGGTACAGGGGATGACGAGCAGTACTTC. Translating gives CATSRGTGDDEQYF.

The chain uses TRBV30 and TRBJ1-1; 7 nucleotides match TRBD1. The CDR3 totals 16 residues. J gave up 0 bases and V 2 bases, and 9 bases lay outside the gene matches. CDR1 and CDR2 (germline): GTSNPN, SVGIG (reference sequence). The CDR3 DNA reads TGTGCCTGGAGTCGGGACAGAACTAACGTGAACACTGAAGCTTTCTTT. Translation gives CAWSRDRTNVNTEAFF.

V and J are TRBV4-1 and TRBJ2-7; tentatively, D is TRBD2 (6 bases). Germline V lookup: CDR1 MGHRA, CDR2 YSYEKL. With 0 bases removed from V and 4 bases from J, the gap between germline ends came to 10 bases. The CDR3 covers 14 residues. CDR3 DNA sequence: TGCGCCAGCAGCCAAGAAACTAGCAGTTACGAGCAGTACTTC. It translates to CASSQETSSYEQYF.

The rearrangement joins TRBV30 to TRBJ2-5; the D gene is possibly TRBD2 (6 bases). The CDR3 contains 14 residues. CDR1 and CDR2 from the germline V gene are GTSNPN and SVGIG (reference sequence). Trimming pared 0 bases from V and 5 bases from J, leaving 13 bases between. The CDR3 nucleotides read TGTGCCTGGAGTGTAAGCCTAGCGACGGAGACCCAGTACTTC. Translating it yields CAWSVSLATETQYF.

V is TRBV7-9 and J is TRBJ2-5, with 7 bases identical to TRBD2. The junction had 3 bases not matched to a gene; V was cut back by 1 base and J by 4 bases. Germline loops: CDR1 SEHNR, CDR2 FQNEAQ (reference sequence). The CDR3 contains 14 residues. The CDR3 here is CASSLGLAAETQYF. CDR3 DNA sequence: TGTGCCAGCAGCTTAGGGCTAGCGGCAGAGACCCAGTACTTC.

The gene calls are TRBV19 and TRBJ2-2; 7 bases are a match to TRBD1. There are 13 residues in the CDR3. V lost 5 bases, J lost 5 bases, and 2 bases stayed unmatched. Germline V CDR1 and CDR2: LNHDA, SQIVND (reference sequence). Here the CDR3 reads CASSETGTGELFF. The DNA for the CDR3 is TGTGCCAGTAGTGAGACAGGGACCGGGGAGCTGTTTTTT.

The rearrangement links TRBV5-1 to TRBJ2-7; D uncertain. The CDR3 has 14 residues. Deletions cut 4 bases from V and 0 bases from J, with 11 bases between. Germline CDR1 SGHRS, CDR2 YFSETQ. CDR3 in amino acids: CASSPQSISYEQYF. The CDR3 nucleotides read TGCGCCAGCAGCCCCCAGTCCATCTCCTACGAGCAGTACTTC.

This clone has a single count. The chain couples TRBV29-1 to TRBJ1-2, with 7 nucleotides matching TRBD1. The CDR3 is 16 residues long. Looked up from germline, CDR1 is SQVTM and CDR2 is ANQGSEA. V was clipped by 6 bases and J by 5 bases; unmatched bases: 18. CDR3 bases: TGCAGCGTCACCCTCCAGGGGGTAAGGGATAGTTATGGCTACACCTTC. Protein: CSVTLQGVRDSYGYTF.